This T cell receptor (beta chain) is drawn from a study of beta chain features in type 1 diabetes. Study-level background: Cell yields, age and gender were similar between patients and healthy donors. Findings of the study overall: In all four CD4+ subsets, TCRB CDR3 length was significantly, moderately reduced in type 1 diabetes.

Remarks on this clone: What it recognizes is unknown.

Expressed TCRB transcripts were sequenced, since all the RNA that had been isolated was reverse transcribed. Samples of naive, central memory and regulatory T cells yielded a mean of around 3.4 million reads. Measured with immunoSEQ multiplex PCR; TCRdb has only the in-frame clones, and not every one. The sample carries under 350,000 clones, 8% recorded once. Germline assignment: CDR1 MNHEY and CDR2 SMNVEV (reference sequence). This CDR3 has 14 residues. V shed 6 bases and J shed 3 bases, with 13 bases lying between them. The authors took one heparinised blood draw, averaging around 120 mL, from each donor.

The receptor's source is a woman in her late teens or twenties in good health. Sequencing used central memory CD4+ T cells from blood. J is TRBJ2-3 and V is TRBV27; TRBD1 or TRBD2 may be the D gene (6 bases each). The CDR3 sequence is CASRVGGWTDTQYF. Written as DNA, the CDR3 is TGTGCCAGCAGGGTCGGGGGCTGGACAGATACGCAGTATTTT.